The next 20 T cell receptor beta chains were all read from a single sample in a study of early T cells in non-severe SARS-CoV-2 infection. TCRdb itself ran the 5' RACE reads through MiXCR, one entry per CDR3 protein. The sample contains around 30,000 distinct CDR3 sequences, about 5.8% of which appear only once. Sequencing was performed on whole blood. All receptors derive from an adult who was a healthcare worker with PCR-confirmed SARS-CoV-2 infection or an uninfected control (not recorded which).

This clonotype was detected only a few times. The chain employs TRBV27 and TRBJ2-1, with 8 bases lining up with TRBD2. The V gene end was trimmed by 6 bases and the J gene end by 3 bases; junction bases not matched to a gene: 7. The CDR3 is 15 residues long. Germline lookup yields CDR1 MNHEY and CDR2 SMNVEV (reference sequence). CDR3 nucleotide sequence: TGTGCCAGCAGAATTAGCGGGACCTACTACAATGAGCAGTTCTTC. It codes for CASRISGTYYNEQFF.

This clonotype was seen ten or more times. This chain links TRBV18 with TRBJ1-6; the D gene is possibly TRBD1 (6 bases). Germline loops: CDR1 KGHSH, CDR2 LQKENI. The CDR3 spans 14 residues. The V end lost 3 bases, the J end lost 9 bases, and 12 bases lay between the germline ends. The CDR3 DNA is TGTGCCAGCTCACCTACAGGGAAGGCTTCACCCCTCCACTTT. It encodes CASSPTGKASPLHF.

This clonotype was observed at least ten times. The chain links TRBV6-2 or TRBV6-3 to TRBJ2-5, with D maybe TRBD2 (6 bases). Germline lookup yields CDR1 MNHEY and CDR2 SVGEGT. The CDR3 consists of 15 residues. V lost 5 bases and J 5 bases, leaving 18 bases between the germline ends. The chain's CDR3 is CASSKLGTLRETQYF. For the CDR3, the DNA is TGTGCCAGCAGTAAATTAGGGACTCTTCGGGAGACCCAGTACTTC.

The V and J genes are TRBV2 and TRBJ1-5; no reliable D call. The V gene's germline CDR1 is SNHLY and CDR2 FYNNEI. Trimming stripped 5 bases from V and 2 bases from J, with 13 bases between. The CDR3 is 15 residues long. The CDR3 spells CASSSDRTGNQPQHF. The DNA for the CDR3 is TGTGCCAGCAGTTCGGACCGGACGGGCAATCAGCCCCAGCATTTT.

This clonotype was recorded many times. This rearrangement joins TRBV9 to TRBJ1-6; perhaps TRBD1 as D (6 bases). Germline CDR1 is SGDLS and CDR2 is YYNGEE. This CDR3 contains 15 residues. Trimming stripped 4 bases from V and 6 bases from J, with 14 bases between. CDR3 in DNA: TGTGCCAGCAGCAGTAGGGGAGGGGGTAATTCACCCCTCCACTTT. Protein: CASSSRGGGNSPLHF.

This clonotype has only a few counts. This chain links TRBV12-3 or TRBV12-4 with TRBJ1-4; 7 positions match TRBD1. The CDR3 is 20 residues long. V was clipped by 4 bases and J by 2 bases; unmatched bases: 19. In nucleotides, the CDR3 is TGTGCCAGCAGTTCATACCCACAGGGGAGGGCTGAAGCGACTAATGAAAAACTGTTTTTT. Translated, it gives CASSSYPQGRAEATNEKLFF.

This clonotype is medium-sized (0.01 to 0.1%). This chain uses TRBV7-2 with TRBJ1-5; D not certain. The CDR3 is made up of 15 amino acids. V was trimmed by 6 bases and J by 1 base, leaving 13 bases between them. Germline V gives CDR1 SGHTA, CDR2 FQGNSA. CDR3 sequence (DNA): TGTGCCAGCAGTCCCATCCGAGGGAGCAATCAGCCCCAGCATTTT. Translating it yields CASSPIRGSNQPQHF. The variable domain in full, completed from reference TRBV7-2 and TRBJ1-5, reads GAGVSQSPSNKVTEKGKDVELRCDPISGHTALYWYRQSLGQGLEFLIYFQGNSAPDKSGLPSDRFSAERTGGSVSTLTIQRTQQEDSAVYLCASSPIRGSNQPQHFGDGTRLSIL.

This clonotype was seen many times. The CDR3 region is CSARRTGIGEQYF. CDR3 nucleotide sequence: TGCAGTGCTAGGAGGACAGGGATCGGGGAGCAGTACTTC. This chain connects TRBV20-1 to TRBJ2-7; the match to TRBD1 covers 8 bases. The V gene end was trimmed by 3 bases and the J gene end by 7 bases; junction bases not matched to a gene: 8. Germline values: CDR1 DFQATT, CDR2 SNEGSKA (reference sequence). This CDR3 has 13 residues.

This clonotype was found many times. This chain joins TRBV12-5 and TRBJ1-5; the D is unclear. The CDR3 has 14 residues. The germline V gene has CDR1 LGHNT and CDR2 FRNRAP. V lost 0 bases to trimming and J lost 6 bases, with 9 bases between them. CDR3 sequence (DNA): TGTGCTAGTGGTTTGGTAGGTGGATCTCAGCCCCAGCATTTT. Translated, it gives CASGLVGGSQPQHF. Using reference TRBV12-5 and TRBJ1-5 for the parts outside the CDR3, the full variable domain is DARVTQTPRHKVTEMGQEVTMRCQPILGHNTVFWYRQTMMQGLELLAYFRNRAPLDDSGMPKDRFSAEMPDATLATLKIQPSEPRDSAVYFCASGLVGGSQPQHFGDGTRLSIL.

There are a few counts of this clonotype. The gene calls are TRBV9 and TRBJ1-1; no firm D call. V lost 4 bases, J lost 1 base, and 14 bases lay in between. In germline, CDR1 is SGDLS, CDR2 YYNGEE. The CDR3 has 15 amino acids. The DNA of the CDR3 is TGTGCCAGCAGCTCCCTCGGAACGGGGAACACTGAAGCTTTCTTT. Its translation: CASSSLGTGNTEAFF.

This clonotype was recorded many times. The genes are TRBV6-5 and TRBJ1-2; D perhaps matches TRBD1 (6 bases). In germline, CDR1 is MNHEY, CDR2 SVGAGI. The CDR3 consists of 12 residues. Trimming removed 7 bases at V and 2 bases at J, with 8 bases between. In DNA, the CDR3 is TGTGCCAGCAAGACAGGCAACTATGGCTACACCTTC. Its protein is CASKTGNYGYTF.

This clonotype has ten or more counts. The chain recombines TRBV12-3 or TRBV12-4 with TRBJ2-5; maybe TRBD1 (6 bases). Trimming took off 3 bases at V and 5 bases at J, with 16 bases between the two ends. This CDR3 has 15 amino acids. The CDR3: CASSLGAGGLETQYF. As DNA, the CDR3 is TGTGCCAGCAGTTTGGGGGCTGGAGGCTTGGAGACCCAGTACTTC.

This clonotype was seen ten or more times. The chain has TRBV20-1 and TRBJ2-1; D not resolved. Germline-derived CDR1 and CDR2 are DFQATT and SNEGSKA (reference sequence). The CDR3 has 18 residues. Trimming took off 4 bases at V and 4 bases at J, with 26 bases between the two ends. DNA for the CDR3: TGCAGTGCTAATCGGTGGTTACCCGGCGACCCTCCATACAATGAGCAGTTCTTC. It encodes CSANRWLPGDPPYNEQFF.

This clonotype was detected only a few times. The rearrangement uses TRBV7-2 and TRBJ2-1; 12 bases fit TRBD2. Germline CDR1 reads SGHTA; CDR2 reads FQGNSA. This CDR3 contains 18 residues. The V gene end was trimmed by 3 bases and the J gene end by 3 bases; junction bases not matched to a gene: 9. In DNA, the CDR3 is TGTGCCAGCAGCTTGTTAACTAGCGGGGGGATGAACTACAATGAGCAGTTCTTC. Translating gives CASSLLTSGGMNYNEQFF.

This clonotype was counted at least ten times. The gene calls are TRBV5-5 and TRBJ1-3; 8 nucleotides match TRBD1. Germline assignment: CDR1 SGHKS and CDR2 YYEKEE (reference sequence). The length of the CDR3 is 16 residues. V lost 1 base, J lost 0 bases, and 3 bases stayed unmatched. Here the CDR3 DNA reads TGTGCCAGCAGCTTGCAGGGGGCTATCTCTGGAAACACCATATATTTT. It yields the protein CASSLQGAISGNTIYF.

Here the CDR3 DNA reads TGTGCCAGCAGCAAACTAGCGGGACGCACCTACGAGCAGTACTTC. Protein sequence: CASSKLAGRTYEQYF. The V gene is TRBV3-1, the J gene TRBJ2-7; 10 positions match TRBD2. With V trimmed by 5 bases and J by 2 bases, 6 bases remained unmatched. Looked up from germline, CDR1 is LGHDT and CDR2 is YNNKEL (reference sequence). The CDR3 has 15 residues.

In its sample, this clonotype was seen a few times. The J gene is TRBJ1-5, the V gene TRBV19, with 9 bases fitting TRBD1. V trimming: 4 bases; J trimming: 3 bases; junction bases outside the gene matches: 7. This CDR3 contains 16 residues. The germline V gene has CDR1 LNHDA and CDR2 SQIVND (reference sequence). CDR3 sequence reads: CASSRTGTGNNQPQHF. The DNA of the CDR3 is TGTGCCAGTAGTAGAACCGGGACAGGGAACAATCAGCCCCAGCATTTT.

J is TRBJ1-6 and V is TRBV6-6; no clear D gene. The V gene lost 1 base and the J gene lost 7 bases, with 8 bases spanning the gap. CDR1 and CDR2 (germline): MNHNY, SVGAGI (reference sequence). The CDR3 contains 14 residues. The CDR3 loop reads CASSYLHRNSPLHF. The CDR3 DNA reads TGTGCCAGCAGTTACTTACACAGAAATTCACCCCTCCACTTT.

This clonotype was detected many times. The J gene is TRBJ1-2, the V gene TRBV20-1; TRBD1 is a possible D gene (6 bases). V lost 3 bases, J lost 7 bases, and 9 bases lay in between. Looked up from germline, CDR1 is DFQATT and CDR2 is SNEGSKA (reference sequence). CDR3 length equals 11 residues. CDR3 amino acids: CSASQGSGYTF. In DNA form, the CDR3 reads TGCAGTGCTAGCCAGGGGAGTGGCTACACCTTC.

There are a few counts of this clonotype. The chain combines TRBV2 with TRBJ2-1, with 11 nucleotides matching TRBD2. The CDR3 is made up of 19 amino acids. Germline-derived CDR1 and CDR2 are SNHLY and FYNNEI. Trimming removed 3 bases from V and 6 bases from J; junction bases left unmatched: 16. CDR3 coding DNA: TGTGCCAGCAGTGAGGGGTTCTACGGGACTAGCGGATATCTCAATGAGCAGTTCTTC. Protein product: CASSEGFYGTSGYLNEQFF.